There are a few counts of the clone carrying this TCR beta chain. Its antigen is as yet unknown. These data come from a study of T cell responses to AZD1222 COVID-19 vaccine. Study findings and constraints: Dominant at 160-218 and 743-854, vaccine-associated CD4 TCRs also spanned spike. Breadth and depth of Spike-specific TCRs rose after two AZD1222 doses.

V lost 5 bases and J lost 0; bases outside the gene matches: 9. The length of the CDR3 is 16 residues. Germline CDR1 reads SEHNR; CDR2 reads FQNEAQ (reference sequence). The protocol was immunoSEQ multiplex PCR, while the TCRdb copy is restricted to in-frame clones and leaves out a portion. This sample yields around 71,000 clones, of which roughly 80% are seen a single time; over 12% belongs to the top ten. This sequence joins TRBV7-9 and TRBJ2-7, with 8 bases fitting TRBD1. The sample was peripheral blood, taken 28 days after the second AZD1222 dose. The receptor was isolated from an adult who received the AZD1222 COVID-19 vaccine. For the CDR3, the DNA is TGTGCCAGCAGCAAGAGACAGGGGTGGCCCTCCTACGAGCAGTACTTC. Its protein product is CASSKRQGWPSYEQYF.